Below are 5 T cell receptor beta chains sequenced from a single sample in a study of T-cell reconstitution after alpha-beta-depleted transplantation in children. Preparation of the TCRbeta library used unique molecular identifiers. TCRdb re-analysed the PCR reads in MiXCR, keeping a single row per CDR3 protein. The table shows 600,000 to 700,000 distinct CDR3 sequences, with roughly 15% occurring only once. The sequenced sample was PBMCs from the stem cell graft donor, obtained from the stem cell graft. Receptors were obtained from a human donor who donated a stem cell graft to a child with acute myeloid leukemia.

The chain employs TRBV12-3 or TRBV12-4 and TRBJ1-1, with a possible D match to TRBD1 (6 bases). The V and J ends lost 1 base and 11 bases respectively, with 14 bases between them. The CDR3 is made up of 13 amino acids. CDR3 residues: CASSLGQGIKAFF. The CDR3 nucleotides are TGTGCCAGCAGTTTAGGTCAGGGGATCAAGGCTTTCTTT.

This clonotype was detected only a few times. The chain combines TRBV7-2 with TRBJ2-4; D is unresolved. The CDR3 contains 17 residues. Germline CDR1 SGHTA, CDR2 FQGNSA. Trimming shortened V by 0 bases and J by 0 bases, and 12 bases separated the two germline ends. This CDR3 reads CASSLAPLVGAKNIQYF. DNA for the CDR3: TGTGCCAGCAGCTTAGCGCCACTGGTCGGAGCCAAAAACATTCAGTACTTC.

This clonotype was counted only a few times. In DNA form, the CDR3 reads TGTGCCAGCAGCTTAGGGGGCAGGAATGATGGCTACACCTTC. It yields the protein CASSLGGRNDGYTF. This chain links TRBV7-9 with TRBJ1-2, with D possibly being TRBD1 (5 bases). Per germline, CDR1 SEHNR and CDR2 FQNEAQ (reference sequence). CDR3 size: 14 residues. Trimming shortened V by 1 base and J by 6 bases, and 12 bases separated the two germline ends.

Note on this clonotype: One end of the junction fails to match germline, which may point to a read error. The J gene is TRBJ2-2, the V gene TRBV12-3 or TRBV12-4; 12 bases agree with TRBD2. The CDR3 runs 16 residues. CDR3 sequence reads: CASSRLAGANTGDLFF. DNA for the CDR3: TGTGCCAGCAGCAGACTAGCGGGGGCGAACACCGGGGACCTGTTTTTT.

This clonotype was counted only a few times. This sequence joins TRBV7-2 and TRBJ1-5; no clear D. Germline V gene data show CDR1 as SGHTA and CDR2 as FQGNSA. The V end was cut by 8 bases, the J end by 1 base, with 6 bases between. There are 12 residues in the CDR3. CDR3 protein: CASQRSNQPQHF. CDR3 bases: TGTGCCAGCCAGAGAAGCAATCAGCCCCAGCATTTT.